This paragraph covers one T cell receptor (beta chain) sequence. The antigen remains undetermined. This is likely a read error, given that the CDR3 carries no conserved phenylalanine or tryptophan at its end. Study-level points and caveats: The TCR gene usage of tumor memory CD4+ T cells clustered together with blood and lymph node memory CD4+ cells and with lymph node naive CD4+ cells.

Cells sorted as Tregs were CD4+, CD25+ and CD127-/low. After constant-region reverse-primer amplification, full-length variable regions underwent semi-nested PCR with Nested Universal Primer A. TCRdb re-called the 5' RACE reads through MiXCR, storing one row per CDR3 protein. This sample has tens of thousands of distinct CDR3 sequences, with less than 30% found just once. Sequencing used tumor-infiltrating Tregs sorted from the breast tumor. This receptor was taken from a female donor with breast cancer.

CDR3: CASSPRRRVSGPQETQYL. CDR3 in DNA: TGTGCCAGCAGCCCTAGGCGTCGTGTTAGCGGACCTCAGGAGACCCAGTACCTC. The rearrangement uses TRBV7-9 and TRBJ2-5; perhaps TRBD2 as D (6 bases). The CDR3 is made up of 18 amino acids. In germline, CDR1 is SEHNR, CDR2 FQNEAQ (reference sequence). V lost 5 bases and J lost 5, with 27 bases in between.